This passage covers 19 T cell receptor beta chains from one sample sequenced in a study of cytomegalovirus exposure and HLA in healthy donors. The PCR had 60 Vbeta and 13 Jbeta primers. Method: immunoSEQ multiplex PCR; TCRdb's copy keeps in-frame clones and lacks some. The listing records some 200,000 clones. Sequenced sample: PBMCs. These receptor sequences come from a boy younger than 18 in good health and CMV-seronegative.

The CDR3 sequence: CASSSVGGAGANVLTF. In DNA form, the CDR3 reads TGTGCCAGCAGTTCCGTGGGAGGAGCTGGGGCCAACGTCCTGACTTTC. This chain joins TRBV27 and TRBJ2-6; tentatively, D is TRBD2 (6 bases). The CDR3 consists of 16 residues. Trimming pared 4 bases from V and 2 bases from J, leaving 12 bases between. Germline lookup yields CDR1 MNHEY and CDR2 SMNVEV (reference sequence).

CDR3 DNA: TGTGCCAGCAGTTACGGGCGACAGGGAGAGACCCAGTACTTC. Translated: CASSYGRQGETQYF. The chain is built from TRBV6-5 and TRBJ2-5; 7 bases agree with TRBD1. After removal of 2 bases from V and 4 bases from J, the junction contained 4 bases not matched to a gene. The CDR3 contains 14 residues. The germline gives CDR1 MNHEY, CDR2 SVGAGI.

CDR3 DNA: TGTGCCAGCAGCTTAGGGTGGACAGGGCGAGGCTACACCTTC. It translates to CASSLGWTGRGYTF. The chain links TRBV7-2 to TRBJ1-2, with 8 nucleotides matching TRBD1. CDR3 length: 14 residues. The germline V gene encodes CDR1 SGHTA and CDR2 FQGNSA. Trimming removed 1 base from V and 8 bases from J; junction bases left unmatched: 6. The entire variable domain, with the rest obtained from reference TRBV7-2 and TRBJ1-2, is as follows: GAGVSQSPSNKVTEKGKDVELRCDPISGHTALYWYRQSLGQGLEFLIYFQGNSAPDKSGLPSDRFSAERTGGSVSTLTIQRTQQEDSAVYLCASSLGWTGRGYTFGSGTRLTVV.

The V call is TRBV7-9, the J call TRBJ2-1, with TRBD2 matching 14 bases. The CDR3 sequence is 17 residues long. CDR1 and CDR2 from the germline V gene are SEHNR and FQNEAQ (reference sequence). The trim removed 5 bases at V and 2 bases at J, leaving 5 bases unmatched. DNA of the CDR3: TGTGCCAGCAGCCCAAGACTAGCGGGGGGGCCCTACAATGAGCAGTTCTTC. Translating it yields CASSPRLAGGPYNEQFF.

The chain carries TRBV5-6 and TRBJ1-5, with no clear D. Germline CDR1 and CDR2: SGHDT and YYEEEE. CDR3 length equals 14 residues. Trimming took 4 bases from V and 4 from J, leaving 12 bases between them. The CDR3, as DNA: TGTGCCAGCAGCGCGAACCGCCTGAATCAGCCCCAGCATTTT. Protein: CASSANRLNQPQHF.

Notes on this clone: The same CDR3 is also encoded by other DNA sequences in this sample. The CDR3 region is CASSFTGTGNTEAFF. The DNA for the CDR3 is TGTGCCAGCAGTTTCACCGGGACAGGGAACACTGAAGCTTTCTTT. V and J are TRBV2 and TRBJ1-1; TRBD1 aligns across 8 bases. V was clipped by 5 bases and J by 1 base; unmatched bases: 6. Germline V gene sequence: CDR1 SNHLY, CDR2 FYNNEI. The CDR3 runs to 15 residues.

The rearrangement uses TRBV9 and TRBJ2-3; D perhaps matches TRBD1 (6 bases). Germline CDR1 is SGDLS and CDR2 is YYNGEE. V shed 2 bases and J shed 0 bases, with 10 bases lying between them. The CDR3 spans 15 residues. The CDR3: CASSVTGVSTDTQYF. In nucleotides, the CDR3 is TGTGCCAGCAGCGTGACAGGCGTTAGCACAGATACGCAGTATTTT.

The rearrangement links TRBV7-2 to TRBJ1-4; D is unclear. V was clipped by 1 base and J by 10 bases, with 13 bases between them. This CDR3 region has 14 residues. CDR1 is SGHTA, CDR2 FQGNSA, per germline. CDR3 sequence reads: CASSLGASSGKLFF. DNA for the CDR3: TGTGCCAGCAGCTTAGGGGCCTCATCTGGAAAACTGTTTTTT.

The rearrangement links TRBV6-5 to TRBJ1-2; no clear D. The CDR3 consists of 13 residues. Trimming took off 7 bases at V and 2 bases at J, with 11 bases between the two ends. Germline assignment: CDR1 MNHEY and CDR2 SVGAGI. In DNA form, the CDR3 reads TGTGCCAGCAATCCACAGATCAACTATGGCTACACCTTC. Protein: CASNPQINYGYTF.

The rearrangement uses TRBV27 and TRBJ2-1, with D unresolved. The CDR3 consists of 12 residues. In germline, CDR1 is MNHEY, CDR2 SMNVEV (reference sequence). V gave up 3 bases and J gave up 3 bases, with 3 bases separating them. The CDR3 loop reads CASSLRYNEQFF. CDR3 DNA: TGTGCCAGCAGTTTGCGCTACAATGAGCAGTTCTTC.

The rearrangement uses TRBV7-2 and TRBJ2-6; no clear D. The germline V gene has CDR1 SGHTA and CDR2 FQGNSA. V lost 7 bases and J lost 0, with 16 bases in between. The CDR3 runs 17 residues. CDR3 nucleotides: TGTGCCAGCAAGCCCCCTAAGTCCCACTCTGGGGCCAACGTCCTGACTTTC. Protein product: CASKPPKSHSGANVLTF.

The J gene is TRBJ1-2, the V gene TRBV5-5; D is undetermined. V was pared by 0 bases and J by 0 bases, with 9 bases between. Germline V gene lookup returns CDR1 SGHKS and CDR2 YYEKEE (reference sequence). The CDR3 spans 15 residues. CDR3 amino acids: CASSLEAGANYGYTF. As DNA, the CDR3 is TGTGCCAGCAGCTTGGAGGCCGGAGCTAACTATGGCTACACCTTC.

The V call is TRBV2, the J call TRBJ1-1; tentative D call: TRBD1 (6 bases). The CDR3 is 14 residues long. Trimming took 7 bases from V and 0 from J, leaving 12 bases between them. Germline assignment: CDR1 SNHLY and CDR2 FYNNEI. Here the CDR3 DNA reads TGTGCCAGCAAGGGGGTCGGAGTGAACACTGAAGCTTTCTTT. It encodes CASKGVGVNTEAFF.

This chain joins TRBV19 and TRBJ2-3, with 7 bases aligning to TRBD2. Germline-derived CDR1 and CDR2 are LNHDA and SQIVND (reference sequence). V gave up 3 bases and J gave up 0 bases; unmatched junction bases: 3. The CDR3 covers 15 residues. CDR3: CASSMGGGSTDTQYF. CDR3 sequence (DNA): TGTGCCAGTAGTATGGGCGGGGGTAGCACAGATACGCAGTATTTT.

V gene TRBV7-8 combines with J gene TRBJ2-2; D unclear. The germline V gene has CDR1 SGHVS and CDR2 FQNEAQ. V lost 1 base to trimming and J lost 10 bases, with 10 bases between them. The CDR3 consists of 13 residues. The CDR3 region has the DNA TGTGCCAGCAGCTTAGTCGCACTCGAGGAGCTGTTTTTT. This encodes CASSLVALEELFF.

V is TRBV4-3 and J is TRBJ1-6; D perhaps matches TRBD1 (6 bases). The V end lost 0 bases, the J end lost 6 bases, and 12 bases lay between the germline ends. This CDR3 has 16 amino acids. Germline V gives CDR1 LGHNA, CDR2 YSLEER. CDR3 residues: CASSQDPAGANSPLHF. The CDR3 coding sequence is TGCGCCAGCAGCCAAGATCCTGCGGGGGCTAATTCACCCCTCCACTTT.

The CDR3 DNA reads as TGTGCCAGCAGTTACTCCTCGGGGGGGGGCATGTATACGCAGTATTTT. It is translated as CASSYSSGGGMYTQYF. The V and J genes are TRBV6-5 and TRBJ2-3; 8 bases match TRBD2. The CDR3 extends over 16 amino acids. V gave up 0 bases and J gave up 7 bases; unmatched junction bases: 9. Germline CDR1 reads MNHEY; CDR2 reads SVGAGI.

J is TRBJ2-3 and V is TRBV6-6; no firm D call. The CDR3 has 13 amino acids. The V and J ends lost 7 bases and 6 bases respectively, with 14 bases between them. Germline V gene data show CDR1 as MNHNY and CDR2 as SVGAGI (reference sequence). CDR3 protein: CASTYQETDTQYF. The CDR3 region has the DNA TGTGCCAGCACCTATCAGGAAACTGATACGCAGTATTTT.

This chain joins TRBV4-1 and TRBJ2-7; TRBD2 is a possible D gene (5 bases). CDR1 is MGHRA and CDR2 is YSYEKL in the germline V gene. CDR3 length equals 14 residues. The V end was cut by 0 bases, the J end by 2 bases, with 8 bases between. CDR3 DNA: TGCGCCAGCAGCCAAGATCCGGGAACCTACGAGCAGTACTTC. The encoded protein is CASSQDPGTYEQYF.